In this sample, the clone carrying this T cell receptor beta chain turned up a few times. Its antigen is not identified. The sample comes from a study of OX40 agonist ivuxolimab in advanced cancers. Study-wide background: Administration of intravenous ivuxolimab to patients occurred every 2 weeks at 0.01 to 10 mg/kg.

Germline V gene sequence: CDR1 KGHSH, CDR2 LQKENI. The V and J ends lost 3 bases and 2 bases respectively, with 3 bases between them. The CDR3 has 12 residues. Sequencing was performed with immunoSEQ multiplex PCR; in TCRdb, only in-frame clones are kept and a portion is missing. Of under 20,000 clones detected, less than 95% appear once; the ten largest clones hold around 49%. No patient had autoimmune disease or received systemic immunosuppression. Baseline, cycle 4 day 1, and cycle 7 day 1 were the blood sampling points. Study observations and caveats: There was clonal expansion of CD4+ and CD8+ blood T cells by week 6 at 0.1 to 3.0 mg/kg.

The specimen was CD4+ or CD8+ T cells sorted from blood, collected in a trial of the OX40 agonist ivuxolimab. The sequence derives from an adult with an advanced solid tumor such as melanoma, head and neck, liver or kidney cancer. The J gene is TRBJ2-3, the V gene TRBV18; D not resolved. The CDR3 nucleotides are TGTGCCAGCTCACCCACCACAGATACGCAGTATTTT. This codes for CASSPTTDTQYF. The full variable domain, with the rest looked up from reference TRBV18 and TRBJ2-3, is NAGVMQNPRHLVRRRGQEARLRCSPMKGHSHVYWYRQLPEEGLKFMVYLQKENIIDESGMPKERFSAEFPKEGPSILRIQQVVRGDSAAYFCASSPTTDTQYFGPGTRLTVL.